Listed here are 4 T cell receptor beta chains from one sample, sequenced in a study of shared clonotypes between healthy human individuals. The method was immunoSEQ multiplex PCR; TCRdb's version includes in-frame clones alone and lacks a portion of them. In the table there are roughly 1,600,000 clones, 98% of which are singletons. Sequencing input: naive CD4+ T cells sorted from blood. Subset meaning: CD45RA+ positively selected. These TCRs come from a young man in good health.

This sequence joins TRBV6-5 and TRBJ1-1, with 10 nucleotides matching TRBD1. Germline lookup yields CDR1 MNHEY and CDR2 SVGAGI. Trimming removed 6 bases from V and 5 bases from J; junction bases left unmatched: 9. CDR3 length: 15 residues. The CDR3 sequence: CASRQTGGEGTEAFF. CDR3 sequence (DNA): TGTGCCAGCAGACAGACAGGGGGCGAGGGGACTGAAGCTTTCTTT.

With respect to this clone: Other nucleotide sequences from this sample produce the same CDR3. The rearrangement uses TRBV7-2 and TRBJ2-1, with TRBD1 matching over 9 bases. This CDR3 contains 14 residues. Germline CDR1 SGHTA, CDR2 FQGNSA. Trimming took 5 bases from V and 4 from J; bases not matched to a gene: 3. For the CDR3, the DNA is TGTGCCAGCAGCGCGGACAGGGGATACAATGAGCAGTTCTTC. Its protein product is CASSADRGYNEQFF.

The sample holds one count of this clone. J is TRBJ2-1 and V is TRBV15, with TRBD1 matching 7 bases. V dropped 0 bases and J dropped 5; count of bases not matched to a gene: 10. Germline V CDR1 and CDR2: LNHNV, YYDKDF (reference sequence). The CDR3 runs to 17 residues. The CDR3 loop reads CATSREKGKGANNEQFF. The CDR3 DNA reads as TGTGCCACCAGCAGAGAGAAAGGAAAGGGGGCCAACAATGAGCAGTTCTTC.

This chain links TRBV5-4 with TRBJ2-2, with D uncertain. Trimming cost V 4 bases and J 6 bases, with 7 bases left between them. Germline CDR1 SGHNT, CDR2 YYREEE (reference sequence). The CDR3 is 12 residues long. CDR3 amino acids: CASSPRSGELFF. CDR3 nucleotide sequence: TGTGCCAGCAGCCCCCGTTCCGGGGAGCTGTTTTTT.